What follows are 28 T cell receptor beta chains derived from one specimen sequenced in a study of blood T cell repertoires in COVID-19. Method: immunoSEQ multiplex PCR; TCRdb's copy keeps in-frame clones and lacks some. The sample holds some 200,000 clones, approximately 80% seen once. The sample was peripheral blood. These receptor sequences come from a woman aged 45-60 years with active or convalescent COVID-19.

The DNA of the CDR3 is TGTGCCAGCAGCTTACAACGGACGGGGAGCTCCTACGAGCAGTACTTC. This translates into CASSLQRTGSSYEQYF. This sequence joins TRBV7-2 and TRBJ2-7, with D possibly being TRBD2 (5 bases). Germline V CDR1 and CDR2: SGHTA, FQGNSA. This CDR3 region has 16 residues. V lost 2 bases, J lost 0 bases, and 14 bases lay in between.

V usage is TRBV6-6 and J usage is TRBJ2-1; 8 bases agree with TRBD1. This CDR3 region has 16 residues. Germline CDR1 MNHNY, CDR2 SVGAGI (reference sequence). The V segment lost 6 bases and the J segment 5 bases; nucleotides outside the gene matches: 12. CDR3 in amino acids: CASSQLQGAAHNEQFF. CDR3 DNA sequence: TGTGCCAGCAGCCAACTTCAGGGGGCGGCACACAATGAGCAGTTCTTC.

The rearrangement uses TRBV6-2 or TRBV6-3 and TRBJ2-7; 7 positions agree with TRBD2. This CDR3 has 14 residues. J was trimmed by 3 bases and V by 4 bases; bases with no gene match: 6. CDR1 and CDR2 (germline): MNHEY, SVGEGT. The CDR3 DNA reads as TGTGCCAGCAGTTCCTTGGGGGAGGGCTACGAGCAGTACTTC. Amino acid sequence: CASSSLGEGYEQYF.

This clone was counted between two and nine times. The chain joins TRBV27 to TRBJ1-2; 9 bases are a match to TRBD1. Losses at the gene ends were 4 bases for V and 1 base for J; bases not matched to a gene: 7. The CDR3 length is 16 residues. Germline-derived CDR1 and CDR2 are MNHEY and SMNVEV (reference sequence). The CDR3, as DNA: TGTGCCAGCAGTTCCATGCCGGGACAGGGTAACTATGGCTACACCTTC. Encoded protein: CASSSMPGQGNYGYTF.

This chain uses TRBV28 with TRBJ2-2, with 8 nucleotides matching TRBD1. Germline V gene lookup returns CDR1 MDHEN and CDR2 SYDVKM. The CDR3 is 16 amino acids. With 1 base clipped from V and 5 bases from J, the junction kept 6 bases outside the gene matches. The CDR3: CASSLLVRGRTGELFF. CDR3 sequence (DNA): TGTGCCAGCAGTTTATTAGTCAGGGGGCGAACCGGGGAGCTGTTTTTT.

The rearrangement joins TRBV28 to TRBJ1-3; D is perhaps TRBD1 (6 bases). The CDR3 runs to 14 residues. V lost 4 bases and J 4 bases, leaving 11 bases between the germline ends. Looked up from germline, CDR1 is MDHEN and CDR2 is SYDVKM. The CDR3 reads CASSSPGDGNTIYF. The DNA of the CDR3 is TGTGCCAGCAGTTCTCCAGGGGACGGAAACACCATATATTTT.

This clone was seen only once. The chain has TRBV3-1 (or the pseudogene TRBV3-2) and TRBJ1-5; D ambiguous. Trimming stripped 0 bases from V and 5 bases from J, with 8 bases between. The germline gives CDR1 LGHDT, CDR2 YNNKEL (reference sequence). The CDR3 covers 14 residues. The DNA for the CDR3 is TGTGCCAGCAGCCAAGACGTAGTCGATCAGCCCCAGCATTTT. Translating it yields CASSQDVVDQPQHF.

The chain carries TRBV25-1 and TRBJ2-2; 12 bases line up with TRBD1. The CDR3 is made up of 17 amino acids. CDR1 MGHDK and CDR2 SYGVNS come from the germline V gene. V dropped 1 base and J dropped 6; count of bases not matched to a gene: 6. The chain's CDR3 is CASSELGDRGRAGELFF. The CDR3 DNA follows: TGTGCCAGCAGTGAATTAGGGGACAGGGGGCGCGCCGGGGAGCTGTTTTTT.

V gene TRBV5-6 combines with J gene TRBJ2-3; D might be TRBD2 (5 bases). Germline CDR1 SGHDT, CDR2 YYEEEE. V shed 5 bases and J shed 3 bases, with 13 bases lying between them. The CDR3 is 14 amino acids. The CDR3 DNA reads TGTGCCAGCAGAGCTAGAGTAGCGACAGATACGCAGTATTTT. Amino acid sequence: CASRARVATDTQYF.

Written as DNA, the CDR3 is TGTGCCAGCAGCCTGCTGGGCCTAGCGACTAGCACAGATACGCAGTATTTT. This encodes CASSLLGLATSTDTQYF. V and J are TRBV3-1 (or the pseudogene TRBV3-2) and TRBJ2-3; D perhaps matches TRBD2 (6 bases). Germline V gene data show CDR1 as LGHDT and CDR2 as YNNKEL (reference sequence). V was clipped by 4 bases and J by 0 bases, with 17 bases between them. The CDR3 contains 17 residues.

V usage is TRBV7-3 and J usage is TRBJ1-1; a possible D gene is TRBD1 (5 bases). CDR1 SGHTA and CDR2 FQGTGA come from the germline V gene. The CDR3 loop spans 13 amino acids. V was pared by 9 bases and J by 0 bases, with 11 bases between. The CDR3 coding sequence is TGTGCCAGTTCGGGGGACTTGAACACTGAAGCTTTCTTT. It yields the protein CASSGDLNTEAFF.

The table lists this clone with a count of one. The chain couples TRBV2 to TRBJ2-3; possibly TRBD2 for D (5 bases). Trimming cost V 10 bases and J 4 bases, with 27 bases left between them. There are 17 residues in the CDR3. The V gene's germline CDR1 is SNHLY and CDR2 FYNNEI. The CDR3 is CATSLGQLVNVADTQYF. Here the CDR3 DNA reads TGTGCCACCTCCCTCGGCCAACTAGTTAACGTCGCAGATACGCAGTATTTT.

There are a few counts of this clone. The V and J genes are TRBV30 and TRBJ1-1; perhaps TRBD1 as D (6 bases). Trimming left V 3 bases short and J 5 bases short, with 10 bases between. The CDR3 is 12 residues long. Per germline, CDR1 GTSNPN and CDR2 SVGIG (reference sequence). The CDR3 loop reads CAWSRGWTEAFF. The DNA of the CDR3 is TGTGCCTGGAGCAGGGGATGGACTGAAGCTTTCTTT.

The chain recombines TRBV11-1 with TRBJ2-5; 7 bases line up with TRBD2. The CDR3 sequence is 15 residues long. V lost 2 bases, J lost 2 bases, and 5 bases stayed unmatched. Germline CDR1 and CDR2: SGHAT and FQDESV (reference sequence). This chain's CDR3 is CASSLISSGQETQYF. The CDR3 DNA reads TGTGCCAGCAGCTTAATCTCTAGCGGTCAAGAGACCCAGTACTTC.

Here the CDR3 reads CASRRRGAKSSPLHF. DNA for the CDR3: TGTGCCAGCAGGCGCAGGGGTGCGAAGAGTTCACCCCTCCACTTT. This sequence joins TRBV6-5 and TRBJ1-6; D possibly corresponds to TRBD1 (6 bases). Looked up from germline, CDR1 is MNHEY and CDR2 is SVGAGI. This CDR3 region has 15 residues. V gave up 6 bases and J gave up 9 bases, with 18 bases separating them.

The genes are TRBV7-9 and TRBJ1-6; unclear D gene. CDR3 length equals 15 residues. Trimming took off 1 base at V and 7 bases at J, with 11 bases between the two ends. Germline V lookup: CDR1 SEHNR, CDR2 FQNEAQ (reference sequence). The CDR3 loop reads CASSLGSSANSPLHF. The CDR3 DNA reads TGTGCCAGCAGCTTAGGGAGCAGCGCCAATTCACCCCTCCACTTT.

The V and J genes are TRBV30 and TRBJ2-7, with D possibly being TRBD2 (5 bases). Germline CDR1 GTSNPN, CDR2 SVGIG (reference sequence). V was trimmed by 4 bases and J by 0 bases, leaving 10 bases between them. The CDR3 sequence is 13 residues long. The CDR3 protein is CAWTGSVSYEQYF. The DNA of the CDR3 is TGTGCCTGGACAGGTAGCGTCTCCTACGAGCAGTACTTC.

The V call is TRBV3-1 (or the pseudogene TRBV3-2), the J call TRBJ1-2, with 10 bases matching TRBD1. This CDR3 contains 15 residues. J was trimmed by 5 bases and V by 4 bases; bases with no gene match: 7. Germline assignment: CDR1 LGHDT and CDR2 YNNKEL (reference sequence). CDR3: CASSPRQGANYGYTF. Here the CDR3 DNA reads TGTGCCAGCAGCCCCAGACAGGGGGCAAATTATGGCTACACCTTC.

The chain joins TRBV5-1 to TRBJ2-3; 11 nucleotides match TRBD2. The CDR3 covers 17 residues. Trimming at V came to 6 bases and at J to 4 bases, leaving 13 bases not matched to a gene. The germline CDR1 and CDR2 sequences are SGHRS and YFSETQ. The CDR3 sequence: CASTLGSTSGGADTQYF. The CDR3 DNA sequence: TGCGCCAGCACCCTTGGATCTACTAGCGGGGGTGCAGATACGCAGTATTTT.

The chain carries TRBV6-6 and TRBJ1-2, with a weak D call TRBD1 (5 bases). From germline, CDR1 is MNHNY and CDR2 SVGAGI (reference sequence). Trimming took 6 bases from V and 1 from J, leaving 12 bases between them. This CDR3 comprises 14 residues. CDR3: CASRLQDSNYGYTF. In DNA form, the CDR3 reads TGTGCCAGCAGACTACAAGACAGTAACTATGGCTACACCTTC.

The chain is built from TRBV5-1 and TRBJ2-5; maybe TRBD1 (6 bases). The CDR3 consists of 14 residues. Germline CDR1 is SGHRS and CDR2 is YFSETQ. Trimming cost V 0 bases and J 2 bases, with 8 bases left between them. The CDR3: CASSLGGQQETQYF. CDR3 bases: TGCGCCAGCAGCTTGGGTGGACAGCAAGAGACCCAGTACTTC.

This chain uses TRBV12-5 with TRBJ1-5; 9 bases fit TRBD1. Germline lookup yields CDR1 LGHNT and CDR2 FRNRAP. V trimming: 0 bases; J trimming: 1 base; junction bases outside the gene matches: 13. The CDR3 spans 20 residues. CDR3 coding DNA: TGTGCTAGTGGTTTGGTAGTAGGGACAGGGAGAGGCACAAGCAATCAGCCCCAGCATTTT. Translating gives CASGLVVGTGRGTSNQPQHF.

The chain recombines TRBV2 with TRBJ1-2, with 8 bases lining up with TRBD1. Germline loops: CDR1 SNHLY, CDR2 FYNNEI. With 7 bases clipped from V and 1 base from J, the junction kept 5 bases outside the gene matches. CDR3 size: 14 residues. The CDR3 here is CASITGQVNYGYTF. The DNA for the CDR3 is TGTGCCAGCATTACGGGACAGGTTAACTATGGCTACACCTTC.

The rearrangement links TRBV28 to TRBJ1-3; tentative D call: TRBD1 (6 bases). Trimming removed 7 bases from V and 4 bases from J, with 17 bases in between. Looked up from germline, CDR1 is MDHEN and CDR2 is SYDVKM. The CDR3 covers 15 residues. The CDR3 bases are TGTGCCAGCACCCCAAGTGCAGGGGCCGGAAACACCATATATTTT. The encoded protein is CASTPSAGAGNTIYF.

J is TRBJ2-5 and V is TRBV7-7; 8 nucleotides align to TRBD1. Germline trimming cut 8 bases from V and 5 bases from J; bases unmatched to any gene: 7. The CDR3 is 13 amino acids. Germline values: CDR1 SSHAT, CDR2 FNYEAQ (reference sequence). CDR3 DNA sequence: TGTGCCAGCTCGACAGGGGCCCGGGAGACCCAGTACTTC. It encodes CASSTGARETQYF. Full variable domain (remainder filled in from reference TRBV7-7 and TRBJ2-5): GAGVSQSPRYKVTKRGQDVTLRCDPISSHATLYWYQQALGQGPEFLTYFNYEAQPDKSGLPSDRFSAERPEGSISTLTIQRTEQRDSAMYRCASSTGARETQYFGPGTRLLVL.

The chain couples TRBV25-1 to TRBJ2-1; D call uncertain. With 5 bases removed from V and 10 bases from J, the gap between germline ends came to 9 bases. From germline, CDR1 is MGHDK and CDR2 SYGVNS. The CDR3 has 11 residues. CDR3 in DNA: TGTGCCAGCAGTTCCTACTCGGAGCAGTTCTTC. This codes for CASSSYSEQFF.

The chain is built from TRBV2 and TRBJ2-1; TRBD2 matches 15 bases. CDR3 size: 17 residues. V was clipped by 1 base and J by 4 bases; unmatched bases: 2. Germline V gene sequence: CDR1 SNHLY, CDR2 FYNNEI. The CDR3 DNA follows: TGTGCCAGCAGTGAAGGAGGGACTAGCGGGAGGTACAATGAGCAGTTCTTC. Amino acid sequence: CASSEGGTSGRYNEQFF.

V is TRBV12-3 or TRBV12-4 and J is TRBJ1-3; D is unclear. V lost 5 bases and J lost 4, with 9 bases in between. There are 13 residues in the CDR3. CDR3 sequence: CASSTDLGNTIYF. The CDR3 nucleotides are TGTGCCAGCAGTACAGATCTCGGAAACACCATATATTTT.